The sample holds a few counts of the clone carrying this T cell receptor (beta chain). Its cognate antigen is unknown. The use of a sample-barcoded 5' primer and a J-beta primer mix characterized a second PCR of roughly 6 to 11 cycles. Every single cDNA molecule received a tag from a template-switch adaptor with 12 random nucleotides. The study obtained at least 2.5 million CDR3-containing paired-end reads from every sample. Each CDR3 protein is one row after TCRdb ran MiXCR on the 5' RACE reads. The sample lists roughly 1.9 million distinct CDR3 sequences; about two fifths were seen once. This record belongs to a study of blood T cells in healthy people across ages. Study-wide findings and caveats: Long-lived donors exceeded aged donors in naive CD4+ cells and diversity. Considered underestimates were the diversity estimates obtained from one million T cells.

The receptor's source is a human donor in good health. Sequenced: blood.

Here the CDR3 reads CASSSPRDSFDEQYF. The DNA of the CDR3 is TGCGCCAGCAGCTCACCCCGGGACAGTTTTGACGAGCAGTACTTC. The chain uses TRBV5-1 and TRBJ2-4; 7 nucleotides align to TRBD1. The J call is in doubt because the DNA end fits TRBJ2-7 better. The CDR3 length is 15 residues. In germline, CDR1 is SGHRS, CDR2 YFSETQ.